Below, 9 T cell receptor beta chains from the same sample are listed, as sequenced in a study of shared clonotypes between healthy human individuals. Clones were sequenced by immunoSEQ multiplex PCR, and TCRdb holds only the in-frame ones, with some missing. This sample has under 2,500,000 clones, with approximately 96% found just once. The sequencing sample was made of naive CD4+ T cells sorted from blood. Indicated subset: CD45RA+ positively selected. The receptors stem from a man aged 18 to 30 in good health.

The V call is TRBV4-3, the J call TRBJ1-2, with a possible D match to TRBD1 (6 bases). Trimming took 0 bases from V and 8 from J, leaving 10 bases between them. The CDR3 sequence is 13 residues long. CDR1 LGHNA and CDR2 YSLEER come from the germline V gene. CDR3 sequence reads: CASSQDRGRGYTF. For the CDR3, the DNA is TGCGCCAGCAGCCAAGACAGGGGTCGGGGCTACACCTTC.

The J gene is TRBJ2-7, the V gene TRBV5-1; 8 nucleotides agree with TRBD1. The CDR3 covers 17 residues. CDR1 and CDR2 from the germline V gene are SGHRS and YFSETQ. The J segment lost 2 bases and the V segment lost 2 bases, leaving 12 bases of the junction unmatched. Here the CDR3 DNA reads TGCGCCAGCAGCTTTGGACAGGGCGCATCTAACCCCTACGAGCAGTACTTC. Encoded protein: CASSFGQGASNPYEQYF.

The J gene is TRBJ2-5, the V gene TRBV7-2, with TRBD2 identical over 8 bases. The junction had 10 bases not matched to a gene; V was cut back by 6 bases and J by 4 bases. This CDR3 is 15 amino acids long. From germline, CDR1 is SGHTA and CDR2 FQGNSA. The CDR3 loop is CASSSQTSAGETQYF. The CDR3 DNA reads as TGTGCCAGCAGTTCGCAGACTAGCGCGGGAGAGACCCAGTACTTC.

The V gene is TRBV7-2, the J gene TRBJ1-1; D is ambiguous. The CDR3 has 14 amino acids. V gave up 5 bases and J gave up 3 bases, with 13 bases separating them. Germline V lookup: CDR1 SGHTA, CDR2 FQGNSA. CDR3 in DNA: TGTGCCAGCAGCCCCGACCCCGGGTACACTGAAGCTTTCTTT. Its translation: CASSPDPGYTEAFF.

This clone was found once. The chain carries TRBV9 and TRBJ2-1, with D possibly TRBD1 on 6 matching bases. V lost 4 bases and J 8 bases, leaving 13 bases between the germline ends. This CDR3 has 13 residues. CDR1 and CDR2 from the germline V gene are SGDLS and YYNGEE. In nucleotides, the CDR3 is TGTGCCAGCAGCTACGGGACATACGATGAGCAGTTCTTC. Amino acid sequence: CASSYGTYDEQFF.

The chain joins TRBV6-5 to TRBJ1-2, with TRBD1 identical over 9 bases. J was trimmed by 7 bases and V by 1 base; bases with no gene match: 7. This CDR3 has 15 amino acids. Germline V CDR1 and CDR2: MNHEY, SVGAGI. CDR3 DNA: TGTGCCAGCAGTTACTTGGGACAGGGTCTGCGTGGCTACACCTTC. Protein product: CASSYLGQGLRGYTF.

This chain connects TRBV6-4 to TRBJ1-2, with a tentative D call TRBD1 (5 bases). The V gene lost 3 bases and the J gene lost 3 bases, with 17 bases spanning the gap. CDR1 is MRHNA and CDR2 is SNTAGT in the germline V gene. CDR3 size: 16 residues. The CDR3 DNA is TGTGCCAGCAGTGATTCCTACAGGTCGGCTTACTATGGCTACACCTTC. It is translated as CASSDSYRSAYYGYTF.

The V call is TRBV2, the J call TRBJ2-4; the match to TRBD1 covers 9 bases. CDR3 length: 14 amino acids. V was clipped by 6 bases and J by 4 bases; unmatched bases: 4. From germline, CDR1 is SNHLY and CDR2 FYNNEI. CDR3 nucleotide sequence: TGTGCCAGCAGGGGGACAGGGAAGAAAAACATTCAGTACTTC. Residues: CASRGTGKKNIQYF.

The V gene is TRBV11-2, the J gene TRBJ1-6; D gene unclear. Per germline, CDR1 SGHAT and CDR2 FQNNGV. Trimming stripped 4 bases from V and 8 bases from J, with 12 bases between. CDR3 size: 14 residues. CDR3 bases: TGTGCCAGCAGCTCCGATTTCCGGGATTCACCCCTCCACTTT. This gives the protein CASSSDFRDSPLHF.